These 3 T cell receptor beta chains were all obtained from the same sample, sequenced in a study of PD-1 blockade in classical Hodgkin lymphoma. Every patient experienced relapse after autologous stem cell transplantation, and brentuximab vedotin exposure varied. Thawed PBMCs were subjected to magnetic negative selection, which yielded isolated CD8+ T cells. Repertoires were generated with immunoSEQ multiplex PCR, while TCRdb's copy carries only in-frame clones and drops some. Of about 5,600 clones in the sample, 70% to 85% were seen once. The sequencing here drew on CD8+ T cells from blood, taken at baseline. Source of these receptors: a human donor with classical Hodgkin lymphoma.

This clone was detected a few times. This chain connects TRBV2 to TRBJ1-5; D is uncertain. Deletions cut 3 bases from V and 5 bases from J, with 14 bases between. Per germline, CDR1 SNHLY and CDR2 FYNNEI. The CDR3 covers 15 residues. The CDR3: CASSEARVNYQPQHF. For the CDR3, the DNA is TGTGCCAGCAGTGAGGCCAGAGTCAATTATCAGCCCCAGCATTTT. The complete variable domain, with remaining parts taken from reference TRBV2 and TRBJ1-5, reads EPEVTQTPSHQVTQMGQEVILRCVPISNHLYFYWYRQILGQKVEFLVSFYNNEISEKSEIFDDQFSVERPDGSNFTLKIRSTKLEDSAMYFCASSEARVNYQPQHFGDGTRLSIL.

CDR3 residues: CASSRLMVSGNTIYF. The CDR3 DNA reads TGTGCCAGCAGCCGTCTGATGGTATCTGGAAACACCATATATTTT. The chain is built from TRBV11-1 and TRBJ1-3; D is unclear. The V end lost 5 bases, the J end lost 1 base, and 12 bases lay between the germline ends. The CDR3 consists of 15 residues. Germline loops: CDR1 SGHAT, CDR2 FQDESV (reference sequence).

The J gene is TRBJ2-3, the V gene TRBV11-2; 10 bases are a match to TRBD1. The CDR3 is 15 residues long. V shed 7 bases and J 3 bases; nucleotides not matched to a gene: 7. Germline V lookup: CDR1 SGHAT, CDR2 FQNNGV. In DNA form, the CDR3 reads TGTGCCAGCACGAAGGACAGGGGGGGGACAGATACGCAGTATTTT. Amino acids: CASTKDRGGTDTQYF.